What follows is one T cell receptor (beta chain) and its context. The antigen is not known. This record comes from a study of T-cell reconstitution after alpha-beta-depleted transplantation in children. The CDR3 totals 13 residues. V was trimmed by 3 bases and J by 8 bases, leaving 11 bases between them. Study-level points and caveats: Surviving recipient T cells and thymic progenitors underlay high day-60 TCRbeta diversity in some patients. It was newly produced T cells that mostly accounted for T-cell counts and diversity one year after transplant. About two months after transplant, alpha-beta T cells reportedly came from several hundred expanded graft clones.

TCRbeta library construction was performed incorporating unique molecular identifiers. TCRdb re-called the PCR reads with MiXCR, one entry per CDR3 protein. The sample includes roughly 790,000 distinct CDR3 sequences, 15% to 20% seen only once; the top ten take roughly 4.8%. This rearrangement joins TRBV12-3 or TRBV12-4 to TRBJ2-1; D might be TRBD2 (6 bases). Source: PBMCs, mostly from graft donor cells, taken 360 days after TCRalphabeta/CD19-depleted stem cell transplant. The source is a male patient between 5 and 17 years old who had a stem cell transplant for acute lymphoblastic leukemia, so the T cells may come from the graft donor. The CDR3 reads CASSLHRDYEQFF. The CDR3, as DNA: TGTGCCAGCAGTTTGCATAGGGACTATGAGCAGTTCTTC.